Given below is one TCR beta chain in context. CDR1 WNHNN and CDR2 SYGVQD come from the germline V gene (reference sequence). The CDR3 runs 15 residues. Deletions cut 4 bases from V and 5 bases from J, with 18 bases between. Only in-frame clones appear in the TCRdb table, and some are missing; sequencing was by immunoSEQ multiplex PCR. The sample consists of 95,000 to 150,000 clones, about nine tenths of them appearing once. This record belongs to a study of radiotherapy plus CTLA-4 blockade in lung cancer. V is TRBV10-1 and J is TRBJ2-7; D might be TRBD2 (6 bases). Material: peripheral blood, obtained from a patient treated with radiotherapy plus ipilimumab. This clonotype was obtained from a human donor with non-small cell lung cancer that progressed on radiotherapy plus ipilimumab. CDR3 nucleotides: TGCGCCAGCAGTGGCGGAGGGGCGGGGAGAAACGAGCAGTACTTC. This gives the protein CASSGGGAGRNEQYF.